Listed below are T cell receptor beta chains from one sample, sequenced in a study of spatial heterogeneity in lung cancer. MiXCR, applied by TCRdb to the 5' RACE reads, yields one record per CDR3 protein. This table has under 30,000 distinct CDR3 sequences, 5% to 6.5% appearing once. This material consisted of PBMCs, taken at follow-up. Receptor source: a male donor with early-stage non-small cell lung cancer. Both conserved end residues are part of each CDR3. The D gene is left open where the match is weak. Where a row states a size, it is once, few, many or the class of an expanded clone; other rows omit it.

clone_size	v_call	j_call	d_call	cdr3_nt	cdr3_aa
NA	TRBV7-6	TRBJ2-4	TRBD1	TGTGCCAGCAGCTTAGAAAGACAGGGGCGGGCAAACATTCAGTACTTC	CASSLERQGRANIQYF
few	TRBV20-1	TRBJ2-2	NA	TGCAGTGCCCAGACCCCCGGGGAGCTGTTTTTT	CSAQTPGELFF
many	TRBV28	TRBJ1-2	NA	TGTGCCAGCAGTTCTCACGCAGATCGCGTCTCTGGCTACACCTTC	CASSSHADRVSGYTF
few	TRBV18	TRBJ1-5	TRBD1	TGTGCCAGCTCCGGACAGGGAAGTCAGCCCCAGCATTTT	CASSGQGSQPQHF
many	TRBV6-2/TRBV6-3	TRBJ2-1	NA	TGTGCCAGCAGTTACGGAGGGTTTGAGCAGTTCTTC	CASSYGGFEQFF
many	TRBV6-2/TRBV6-3	TRBJ2-5	NA	TGTGCCAGCGGCGAAGAGACCCAGTACTTC	CASGEETQYF
many	TRBV11-2	TRBJ2-3	NA	TGTGCCAGCAGCTTAGAGCCCCTTCGAACCACAGATACGCAGTATTTT	CASSLEPLRTTDTQYF
many	TRBV11-1	TRBJ2-3	TRBD2	TGTGCCAGCAGCTCGCAAGCTACTAGCGGGAGACGAGATACGCAGTATTTT	CASSSQATSGRRDTQYF
few	TRBV2	TRBJ2-5	NA	TGTGCCAGCAGCCGGAGGCGGGGCAACCAAGAGACCCAGTACTTC	CASSRRRGNQETQYF
NA	TRBV7-9	TRBJ1-6	NA	TGTGCCAGCAGCCGACAGAACTTTAATTCACCCCTCCACTTT	CASSRQNFNSPLHF
few	TRBV7-2	TRBJ2-7	NA	TGTGCCAGCAGCTTAGACTCAGGGGCCTACGAGCAGTACTTC	CASSLDSGAYEQYF
many	TRBV27	TRBJ1-2	NA	TGTGCCAGCAGTCCCGGTCGGGCTTCGAGTGGCTACACCTTC	CASSPGRASSGYTF
few	TRBV19	TRBJ2-1	NA	TGTGCCAGTAGTGCAAACAGACCGCCCGAAGGTAATGAGCAGTTCTTC	CASSANRPPEGNEQFF
NA	TRBV6-2/TRBV6-3	TRBJ1-2	NA	TGTGCCAGCAGTTACTCGAGCGTAATTGAAGGCCACACCTTC	CASSYSSVIEGHTF
NA	TRBV20-1	TRBJ2-3	TRBD1	TGCAGTGCTAAACGAGGACAGGGTCGAGATACGCAGTATTTT	CSAKRGQGRDTQYF
few	TRBV4-2	TRBJ1-4	NA	TGTGCCAGCAGCCAAGAACCAGTAAAGGCCTCCGAAAAACTGTTTTTT	CASSQEPVKASEKLFF
NA	TRBV18	TRBJ1-1	NA	TGTGCCACCTCCGGTCAGGCGGACACTGAAGCTTTCTTT	CATSGQADTEAFF
many	TRBV7-2	TRBJ2-5	TRBD2	TGTGCCAGCAGGAGAGGACTAGCAAATTCCCAAGAGACCCAGTACTTC	CASRRGLANSQETQYF
many	TRBV7-3	TRBJ2-2	NA	TGTGCCAGCAGAAGAACTCGGACCACCGGGGAGCTGTTTTTT	CASRRTRTTGELFF
many	TRBV12-3/TRBV12-4	TRBJ1-5	NA	TGTGCCAGCACTGCCCCGGCCGGAACTCAGCCCCAGCATTTT	CASTAPAGTQPQHF
many	TRBV11-2	TRBJ2-1	NA	TGTGCCAGCAGCTCTTTCTACGGGACCAGCCCCAATGAGCAGTTCTTC	CASSSFYGTSPNEQFF
NA	TRBV7-9	TRBJ2-1	NA	TGTGCCAGCAGCTTGGCGGGGGCGAACTACAATGAGCAGTTCTTC	CASSLAGANYNEQFF
few	TRBV5-1	TRBJ1-1	NA	TGCGCCAGCAGCTTGGCCGGGGGAAGGTCGAACACTGAAGCTTTCTTT	CASSLAGGRSNTEAFF
NA	TRBV10-3	TRBJ1-6	NA	TGTGCCATCAGTGAGGGCACAGCTAATAATTCACCCCTCCACTTT	CAISEGTANNSPLHF
many	TRBV9	TRBJ2-2	TRBD1	TGTGCCAGCAGCGTAGTAGGGGACAGGGCGAACACCGGGGAGCTGTTTTTT	CASSVVGDRANTGELFF